A single sample gave rise to the 10 T cell receptor beta chains below, sequenced in a study of blood T cell repertoires in COVID-19. The table came from immunoSEQ multiplex PCR; TCRdb's copy has only in-frame clones and leaves some out. The sample lists roughly 200,000 clones; roughly 83% were seen once. The specimen sequenced was PBMCs or T cells enriched from blood (not recorded which). The source of these receptors is a man aged 35 to 55 with acute COVID-19.

The chain carries TRBV9 and TRBJ1-5, with a weak D call TRBD1 (5 bases). The ends were cut back, 0 bases at V and 7 bases at J, with 8 bases in the middle. The CDR3 has 13 amino acids. The germline V gene encodes CDR1 SGDLS and CDR2 YYNGEE. In DNA form, the CDR3 reads TGTGCCAGCAGCGTAGACGGGGGGCAGCCCCAGCATTTT. Protein sequence: CASSVDGGQPQHF.

The V call is TRBV29-1, the J call TRBJ2-1, with 7 positions matching TRBD1. The CDR3 sequence is 11 residues long. Germline assignment: CDR1 SQVTM and CDR2 ANQGSEA. V shed 7 bases, J shed 8 bases, and the junction held 5 bases outside the gene matches. DNA for the CDR3: TGCAGCGCCCGGACAGGTGATGAGCAGTTCTTC. Residues: CSARTGDEQFF.

The chain joins TRBV25-1 to TRBJ2-3; 9 positions match TRBD2. V gave up 8 bases and J gave up 0 bases; unmatched junction bases: 12. Germline V gives CDR1 MGHDK, CDR2 SYGVNS. The CDR3 spans 17 residues. The CDR3: CASSAAPTSGSTDTQYF. The CDR3 DNA reads as TGTGCCAGCTCCGCGGCTCCCACTAGCGGGAGCACAGATACGCAGTATTTT.

This chain connects TRBV13 to TRBJ2-3; maybe TRBD2 (5 bases). CDR1 and CDR2 from the germline V gene are PRHDT and FYEKMQ (reference sequence). This CDR3 spans 15 amino acids. Trimming stripped 2 bases from V and 2 bases from J, with 11 bases between. Written as DNA, the CDR3 is TGTGCCAGCAGCTTACAGCGGCTGTACACAGATACGCAGTATTTT. Its protein is CASSLQRLYTDTQYF.

This chain joins TRBV20-1 and TRBJ2-1, with 8 bases fitting TRBD1. Trimming took 3 bases from V and 3 from J; bases not matched to a gene: 7. Looked up from germline, CDR1 is DFQATT and CDR2 is SNEGSKA (reference sequence). The CDR3 contains 15 residues. The CDR3 here is CSASDYGQGYNEQFF. CDR3 bases: TGCAGTGCTAGTGATTATGGACAGGGCTACAATGAGCAGTTCTTC.

As concerns this clone: The sample contains more than one DNA sequence encoding this CDR3. The CDR3: CASSAQGSGNTIYF. CDR3 coding DNA: TGTGCCAGCAGCGCCCAGGGTTCCGGAAACACCATATATTTT. The rearrangement uses TRBV9 and TRBJ1-3; possible D gene TRBD1, 5 bases. The CDR3 length is 14 residues. V lost 3 bases and J lost 4, with 11 bases in between. Germline CDR1 SGDLS, CDR2 YYNGEE.

The chain combines TRBV5-6 with TRBJ2-1, with 7 bases identical to TRBD2. Losses at the gene ends were 8 bases for V and 7 bases for J; bases not matched to a gene: 6. In germline, CDR1 is SGHDT, CDR2 YYEEEE. This CDR3 is built from 12 residues. CDR3 sequence (DNA): TGTGCCAGTGAGCGGGACGGAAATGAGCAGTTCTTC. Translating gives CASERDGNEQFF.

This clone was seen a handful of times. The chain combines TRBV7-2 with TRBJ2-3; 7 bases are shared with TRBD2. The CDR3 is 13 amino acids. Germline CDR1 is SGHTA and CDR2 is FQGNSA. Trimming cost V 6 bases and J 5 bases; bases outside gene matches: 5. CDR3 sequence reads: CASSLKRGDTQYF. The CDR3 coding sequence is TGTGCCAGCAGTTTAAAGCGGGGAGATACGCAGTATTTT.

This clone was counted once. The CDR3 reads CASSTNGQGAYEQYF. For the CDR3, the DNA is TGTGCCAGCAGCACTAACGGTCAGGGTGCCTACGAGCAGTACTTC. The chain carries TRBV9 and TRBJ2-7; tentative D call: TRBD1 (5 bases). Germline CDR1 reads SGDLS; CDR2 reads YYNGEE. Trimming cost V 4 bases and J 2 bases, with 16 bases left between them. CDR3 length equals 15 residues.

The chain couples TRBV15 to TRBJ2-3; 14 bases line up with TRBD2. The CDR3 contains 17 residues. Germline CDR1 and CDR2: LNHNV and YYDKDF (reference sequence). Unmatched junction bases numbered 1, after V lost 0 bases and J lost 2 bases. CDR3 region: CATSREGLAGVTDTQYF. DNA for the CDR3: TGTGCCACCAGCAGAGAGGGACTAGCGGGAGTCACAGATACGCAGTATTTT.